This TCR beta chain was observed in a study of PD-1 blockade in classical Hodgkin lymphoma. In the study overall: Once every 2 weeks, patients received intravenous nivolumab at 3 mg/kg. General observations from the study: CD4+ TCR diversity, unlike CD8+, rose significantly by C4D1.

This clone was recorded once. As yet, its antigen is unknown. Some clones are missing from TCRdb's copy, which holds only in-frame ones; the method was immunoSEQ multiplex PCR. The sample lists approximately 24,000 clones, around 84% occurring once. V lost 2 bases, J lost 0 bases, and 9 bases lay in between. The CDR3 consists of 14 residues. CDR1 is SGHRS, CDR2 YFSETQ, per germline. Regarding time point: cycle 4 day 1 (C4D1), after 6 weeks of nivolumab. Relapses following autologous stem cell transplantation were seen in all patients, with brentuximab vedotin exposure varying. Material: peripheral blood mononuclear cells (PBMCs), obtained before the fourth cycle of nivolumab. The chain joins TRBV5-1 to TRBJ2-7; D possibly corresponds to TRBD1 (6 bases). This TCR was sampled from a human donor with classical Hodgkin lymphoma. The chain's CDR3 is CASSLNRASYEQYF. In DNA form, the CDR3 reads TGCGCCAGCAGCTTAAACAGGGCCTCCTACGAGCAGTACTTC.